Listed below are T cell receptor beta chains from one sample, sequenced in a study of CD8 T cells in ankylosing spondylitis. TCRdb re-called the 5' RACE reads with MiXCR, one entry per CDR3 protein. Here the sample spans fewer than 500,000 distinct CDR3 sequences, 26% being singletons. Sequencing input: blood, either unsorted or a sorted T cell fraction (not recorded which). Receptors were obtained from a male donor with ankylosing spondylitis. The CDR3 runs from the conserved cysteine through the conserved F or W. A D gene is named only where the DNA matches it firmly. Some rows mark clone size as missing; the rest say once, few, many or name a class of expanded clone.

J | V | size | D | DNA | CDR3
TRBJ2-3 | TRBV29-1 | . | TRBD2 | TGCAGCGTCGGGACTAGCGGGGCACAGGATACGCAGTATTTT | CSVGTSGAQDTQYF
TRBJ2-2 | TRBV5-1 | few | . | TGCGCCAGCAGTAAACGAGACCCGACCACCGGGGAGCTGTTTTTT | CASSKRDPTTGELFF
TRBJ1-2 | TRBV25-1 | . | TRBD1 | TGTGCCAGCGATGGAATGGGACAGGGGATCTATGGCTACACCTTC | CASDGMGQGIYGYTF
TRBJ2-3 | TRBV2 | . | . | TGTGCCAGCGGTGAGACTAGTGGTTTGGGAGATACGCAGTATTTT | CASGETSGLGDTQYF
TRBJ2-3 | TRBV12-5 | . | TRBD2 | TGTGCTAGTGGCCCCGCCTTAGGACTAGTGGCAGATACGCAGTATTTT | CASGPALGLVADTQYF
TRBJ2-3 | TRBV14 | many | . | TGTGCCAGCAGCCCCGGGAGCGGCACAGATACGCAGTATTTT | CASSPGSGTDTQYF
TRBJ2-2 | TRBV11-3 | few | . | TGTGCCAGCAGCTTACGACGGACCGGGGAGCTGTTTTTT | CASSLRRTGELFF
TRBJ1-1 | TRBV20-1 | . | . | TGCAGTGCTAGAGCTTGGGGTCGCGGTGACACTGAAGCTTTCTTT | CSARAWGRGDTEAFF
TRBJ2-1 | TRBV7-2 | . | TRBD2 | TGTGCCAGCAGCTTAGTGGCTAGCGGGAGTTTTGGGCAGTTCTTC | CASSLVASGSFGQFF
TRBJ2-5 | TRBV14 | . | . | TGTGCCAGCAGCCAAACAGGGACCCAGTACTTC | CASSQTGTQYF
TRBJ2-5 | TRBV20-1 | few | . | TGCAGTGCTAGAGCCAATCAGGCGGGGACCCAGTACTTC | CSARANQAGTQYF
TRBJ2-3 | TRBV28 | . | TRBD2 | TGTGCCAGCAGCGCCCGTAGCGGGAACACAGATACGCAGTATTTT | CASSARSGNTDTQYF
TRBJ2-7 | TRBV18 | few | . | TGTGCCAGCTCACCACCTAACGGAAACTACGAGCAGTACTTC | CASSPPNGNYEQYF
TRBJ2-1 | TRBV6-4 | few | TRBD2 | TGTGCCAGCAGTGACGGAGCGGGAGGGCACAATGAGCAGTTCTTC | CASSDGAGGHNEQFF
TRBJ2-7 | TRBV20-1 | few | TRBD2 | TGCAGTGCTACCAGCGGGAGCGAGCAGTACTTC | CSATSGSEQYF
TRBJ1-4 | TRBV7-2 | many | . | TGTGCCAGCAGCTTAGTTGCCGGGTCTAATGAAAAACTGTTTTTT | CASSLVAGSNEKLFF
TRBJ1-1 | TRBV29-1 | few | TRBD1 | TGCAGCGTCACGACAGGGCCCGTGAACACTGAAGCTTTCTTT | CSVTTGPVNTEAFF
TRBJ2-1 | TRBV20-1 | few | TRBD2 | TGCAGCGGCGGGAGAGGATCCTACAATGAGCAGTTCTTC | CSGGRGSYNEQFF
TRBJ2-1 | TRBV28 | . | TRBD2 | TGTGCCAGCAGTCCCTCCTCCCGCCGACTAGCGGGAGCCCCGGATACCCAATTCTTC | CASSPSSRRLAGAPDTQFF
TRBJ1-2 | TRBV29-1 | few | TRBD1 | TGCAGCGTGGGGGACAGGGGGTATGGCTACACCTTC | CSVGDRGYGYTF
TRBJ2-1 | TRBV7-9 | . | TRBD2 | TGTGCCAGCAGCTTGACGAGCGGGATGGCCTACAATGAGCAGTTCTTC | CASSLTSGMAYNEQFF
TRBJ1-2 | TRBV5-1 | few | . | TGCGCCAGCAGCTTGGCCTCTGGACAGTCGTACTATGGCTACACCTTC | CASSLASGQSYYGYTF
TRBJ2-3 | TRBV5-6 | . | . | TGTGCCAGCAGCTCGGGGGAGCCTACAGATACGCAGTATTTT | CASSSGEPTDTQYF
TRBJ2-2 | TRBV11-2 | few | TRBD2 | TGTGCCAGCAGCTTACCTAGCGGGAGGAGGACCGGGGAGCTGTTTTTT | CASSLPSGRRTGELFF
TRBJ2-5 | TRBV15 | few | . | TGTGCCACCAGCAGAGGCCTAGTTGAGCTCCCAGGAGAGACCCAGTACTTC | CATSRGLVELPGETQYF
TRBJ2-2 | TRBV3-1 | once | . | TGTGCCAGCAGCCAAGGTTTCTACACGAACACCGGGGAGCTGTTTTTT | CASSQGFYTNTGELFF
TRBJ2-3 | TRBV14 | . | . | TGTGCCAGCAGCCAAGATGGCAGAGTTTTTACGCAGTATTTT | CASSQDGRVFTQYF
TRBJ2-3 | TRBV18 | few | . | TGTGCCAGCTCATTTTCGAGAAGCACAGATACGCAGTATTTT | CASSFSRSTDTQYF
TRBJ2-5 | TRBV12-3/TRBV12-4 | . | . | TGTGCCAGCAGCTACTTGGGGTTCCGTCAAGAGACCCAGTACTTC | CASSYLGFRQETQYF
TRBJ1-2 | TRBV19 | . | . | TGTGCCAGTAGTATTAAATCTGTACCGGCTAACTATGGCTACACCTTC | CASSIKSVPANYGYTF
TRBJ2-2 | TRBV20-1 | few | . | TGCAGTGCTAGCCCGGACACCGGGGAGCTGTTTTTT | CSASPDTGELFF
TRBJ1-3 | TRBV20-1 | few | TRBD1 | TGCAGTGCCGCACCGGGGACAGCCTTAAACACCATATATTTT | CSAAPGTALNTIYF
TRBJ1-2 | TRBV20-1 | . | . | TGCAGTGCTAGAGCCCTAAGTGGCACAATTAGCTATGGCTACACCTTC | CSARALSGTISYGYTF
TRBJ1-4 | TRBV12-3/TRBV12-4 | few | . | TGTGCCAGCAGTAAGGGGTCCCTTAATGAAAAACTGTTTTTT | CASSKGSLNEKLFF